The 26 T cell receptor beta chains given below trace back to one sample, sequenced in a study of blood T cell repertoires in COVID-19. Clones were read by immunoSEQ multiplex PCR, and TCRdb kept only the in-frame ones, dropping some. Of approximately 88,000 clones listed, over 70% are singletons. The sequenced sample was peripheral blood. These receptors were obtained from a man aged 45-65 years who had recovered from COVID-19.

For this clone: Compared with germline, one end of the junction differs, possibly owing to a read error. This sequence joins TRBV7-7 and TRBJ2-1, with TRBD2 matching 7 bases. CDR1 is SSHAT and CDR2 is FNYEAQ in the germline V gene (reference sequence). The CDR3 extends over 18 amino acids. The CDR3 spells CASSLGDRDYINKHEQFF. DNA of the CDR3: TGTGCTAGCAGCTTAGGCGACCGGGACTACATCAACAAACATGAGCAGTTCTTC. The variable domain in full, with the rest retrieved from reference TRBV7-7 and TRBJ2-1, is GAGVSQSPRYKVTKRGQDVTLRCDPISSHATLYWYQQALGQGPEFLTYFNYEAQPDKSGLPSDRFSAERPEGSISTLTIQRTEQRDSAMYRCASSLGDRDYINKHEQFFGPGTRLTVL.

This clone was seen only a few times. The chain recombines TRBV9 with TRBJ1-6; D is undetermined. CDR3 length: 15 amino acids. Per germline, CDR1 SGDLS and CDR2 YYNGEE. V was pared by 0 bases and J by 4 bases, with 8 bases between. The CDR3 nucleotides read TGTGCCAGCAGCGTAGGAGAACCGTATAATTCACCCCTCCACTTT. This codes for CASSVGEPYNSPLHF.

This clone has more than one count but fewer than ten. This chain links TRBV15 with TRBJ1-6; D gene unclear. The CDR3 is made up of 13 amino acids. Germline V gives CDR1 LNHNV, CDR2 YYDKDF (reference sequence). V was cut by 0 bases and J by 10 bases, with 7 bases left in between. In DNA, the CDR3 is TGTGCCACCAGCAGAGACGAGATATCACCCCTCCACTTT. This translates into CATSRDEISPLHF.

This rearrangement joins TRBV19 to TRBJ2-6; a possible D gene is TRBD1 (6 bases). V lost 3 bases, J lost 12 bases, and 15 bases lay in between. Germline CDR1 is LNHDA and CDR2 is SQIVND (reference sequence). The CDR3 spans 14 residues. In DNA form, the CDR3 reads TGTGCCAGTAGTATGGGCAGGGGTCCTTCCGTCCTGACTTTC. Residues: CASSMGRGPSVLTF.

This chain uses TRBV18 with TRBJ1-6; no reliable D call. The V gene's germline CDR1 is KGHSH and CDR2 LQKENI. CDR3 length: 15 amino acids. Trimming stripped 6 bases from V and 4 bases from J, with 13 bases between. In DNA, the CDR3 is TGTGCCAGCTCCCTCGAGAACGTATATAATTCACCCCTCCACTTT. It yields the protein CASSLENVYNSPLHF.

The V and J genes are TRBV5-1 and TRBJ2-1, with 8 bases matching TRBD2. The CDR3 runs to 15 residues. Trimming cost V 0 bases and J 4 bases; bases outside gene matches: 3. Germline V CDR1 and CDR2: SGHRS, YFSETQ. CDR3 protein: CASSLEASGYNEQFF. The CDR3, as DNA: TGCGCCAGCAGCTTGGAAGCTAGCGGGTACAATGAGCAGTTCTTC.

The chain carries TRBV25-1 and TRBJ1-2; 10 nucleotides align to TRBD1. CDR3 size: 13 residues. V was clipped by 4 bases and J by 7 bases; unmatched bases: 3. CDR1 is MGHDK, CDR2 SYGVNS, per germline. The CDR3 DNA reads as TGTGCCAGCAGTGGACAGGGGGCGGTTGGCTACACCTTC. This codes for CASSGQGAVGYTF.

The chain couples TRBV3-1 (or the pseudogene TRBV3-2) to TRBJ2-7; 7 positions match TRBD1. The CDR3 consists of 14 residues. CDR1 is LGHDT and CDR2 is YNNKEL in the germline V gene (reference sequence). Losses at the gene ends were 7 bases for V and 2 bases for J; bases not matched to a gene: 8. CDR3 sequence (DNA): TGTGCCAGCACGGGGACAGAAAAACCCTACGAGCAGTACTTC. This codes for CASTGTEKPYEQYF.

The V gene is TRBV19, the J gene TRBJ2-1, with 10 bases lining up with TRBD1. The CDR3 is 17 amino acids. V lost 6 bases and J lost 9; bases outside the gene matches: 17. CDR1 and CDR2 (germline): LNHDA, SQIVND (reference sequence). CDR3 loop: CASSGRGDRGSPFEQFF. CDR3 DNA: TGTGCCAGTAGCGGAAGAGGGGACAGGGGCTCCCCATTTGAGCAGTTCTTC.

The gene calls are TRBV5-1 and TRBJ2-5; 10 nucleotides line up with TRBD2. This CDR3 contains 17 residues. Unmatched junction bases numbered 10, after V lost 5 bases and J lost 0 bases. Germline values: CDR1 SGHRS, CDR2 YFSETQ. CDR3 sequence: CASRPSGGGQYQETQYF. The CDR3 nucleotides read TGCGCCAGCAGACCCAGCGGGGGGGGTCAATACCAAGAGACCCAGTACTTC.

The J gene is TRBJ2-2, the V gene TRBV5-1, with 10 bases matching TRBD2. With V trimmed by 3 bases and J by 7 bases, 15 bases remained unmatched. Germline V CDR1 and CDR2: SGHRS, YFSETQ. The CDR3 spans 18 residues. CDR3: CASSWKEREGLNDGELFF. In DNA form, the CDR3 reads TGCGCCAGCAGCTGGAAGGAGCGGGAGGGCCTAAATGACGGGGAGCTGTTTTTT.

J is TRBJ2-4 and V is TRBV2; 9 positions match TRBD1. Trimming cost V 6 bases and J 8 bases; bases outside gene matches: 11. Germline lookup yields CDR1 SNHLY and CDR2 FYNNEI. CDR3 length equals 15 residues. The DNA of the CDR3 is TGTGCCAGCAGGGCCACGGGACAGGGTGTACACATTCAGTACTTC. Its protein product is CASRATGQGVHIQYF.

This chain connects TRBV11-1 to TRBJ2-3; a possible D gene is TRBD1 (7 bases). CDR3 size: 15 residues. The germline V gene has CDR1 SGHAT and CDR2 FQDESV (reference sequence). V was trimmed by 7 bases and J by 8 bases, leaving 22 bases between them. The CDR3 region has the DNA TGTGCCAGCACTCTAAGACAGGCCCAGGGGGGTACGCAGTATTTT. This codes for CASTLRQAQGGTQYF. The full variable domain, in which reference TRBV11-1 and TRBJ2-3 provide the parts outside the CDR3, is EAEVAQSPRYKITEKSQAVAFWCDPISGHATLYWYRQILGQGPELLVQFQDESVVDDSQLPKDRFSAERLKGVDSTLKIQPAELGDSAMYLCASTLRQAQGGTQYFGPGTRLTVL.

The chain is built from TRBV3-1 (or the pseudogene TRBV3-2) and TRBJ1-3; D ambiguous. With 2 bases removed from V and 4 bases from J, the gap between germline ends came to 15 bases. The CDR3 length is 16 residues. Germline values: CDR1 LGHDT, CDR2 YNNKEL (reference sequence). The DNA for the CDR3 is TGTGCCAGCAGCCAAAGATCCTTAGCAGCGGGAAACACCATATATTTT. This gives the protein CASSQRSLAAGNTIYF.

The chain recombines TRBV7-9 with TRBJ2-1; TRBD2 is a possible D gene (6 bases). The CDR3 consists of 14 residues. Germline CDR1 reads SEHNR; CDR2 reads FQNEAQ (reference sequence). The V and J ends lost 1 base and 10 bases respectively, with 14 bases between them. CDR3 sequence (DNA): TGTGCCAGCAGCTTAGAGCGGGCGAACGTCGAGCAGTTCTTC. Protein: CASSLERANVEQFF.

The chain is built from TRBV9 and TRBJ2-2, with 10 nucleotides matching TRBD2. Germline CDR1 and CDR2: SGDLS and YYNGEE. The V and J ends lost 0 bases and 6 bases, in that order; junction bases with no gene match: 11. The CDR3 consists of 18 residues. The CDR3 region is CASSVEGSGRIKSGELFF. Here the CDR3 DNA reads TGTGCCAGCAGCGTAGAGGGTAGCGGGAGGATCAAGTCCGGGGAGCTGTTTTTT.

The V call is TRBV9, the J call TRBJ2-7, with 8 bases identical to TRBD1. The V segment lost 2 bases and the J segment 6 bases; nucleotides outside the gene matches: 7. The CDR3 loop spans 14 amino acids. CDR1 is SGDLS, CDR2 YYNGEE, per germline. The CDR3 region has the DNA TGTGCCAGCAGCGTTGGGGGACAGGTTTCCGAGCAGTACTTC. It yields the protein CASSVGGQVSEQYF.

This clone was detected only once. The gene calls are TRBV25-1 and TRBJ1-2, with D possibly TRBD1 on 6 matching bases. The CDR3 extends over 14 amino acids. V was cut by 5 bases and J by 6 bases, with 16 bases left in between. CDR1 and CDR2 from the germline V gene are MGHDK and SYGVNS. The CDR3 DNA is TGTGCCAGCAGTCCCACAGGGTATTCAGATGGCTACACCTTC. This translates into CASSPTGYSDGYTF.

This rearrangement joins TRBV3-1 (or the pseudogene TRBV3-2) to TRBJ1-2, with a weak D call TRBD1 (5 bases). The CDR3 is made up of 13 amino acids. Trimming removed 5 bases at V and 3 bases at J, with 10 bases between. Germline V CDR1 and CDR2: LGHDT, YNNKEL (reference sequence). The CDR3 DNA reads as TGTGCCAGCAGCTCGATACAGGACTATGGCTACACCTTC. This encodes CASSSIQDYGYTF.

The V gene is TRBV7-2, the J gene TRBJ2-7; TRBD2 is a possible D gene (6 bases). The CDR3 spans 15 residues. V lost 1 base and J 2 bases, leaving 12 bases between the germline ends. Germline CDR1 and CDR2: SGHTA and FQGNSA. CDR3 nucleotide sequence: TGTGCCAGCAGCTTAGATGTGTGGACTACCTACGAGCAGTACTTC. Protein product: CASSLDVWTTYEQYF.

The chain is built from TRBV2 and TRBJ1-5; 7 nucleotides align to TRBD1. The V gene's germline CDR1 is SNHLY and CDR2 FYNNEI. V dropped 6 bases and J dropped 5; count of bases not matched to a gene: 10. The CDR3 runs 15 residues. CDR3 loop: CASRYGTALYQPQHF. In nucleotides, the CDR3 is TGTGCCAGCAGGTACGGGACAGCACTTTATCAGCCCCAGCATTTT.

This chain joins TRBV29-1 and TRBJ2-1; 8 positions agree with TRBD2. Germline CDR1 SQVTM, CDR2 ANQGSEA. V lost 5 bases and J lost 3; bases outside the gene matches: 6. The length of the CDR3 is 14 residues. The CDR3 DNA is TGCAGCGTTCCAAGCGGGAGTGGCTACAATGAGCAGTTCTTC. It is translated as CSVPSGSGYNEQFF.

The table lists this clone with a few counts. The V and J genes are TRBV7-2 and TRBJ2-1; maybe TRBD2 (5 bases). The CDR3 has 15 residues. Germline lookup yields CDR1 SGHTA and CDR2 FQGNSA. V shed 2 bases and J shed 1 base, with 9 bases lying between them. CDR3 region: CASSLSGQSYNEQFF. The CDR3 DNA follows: TGTGCCAGCAGCTTAAGCGGCCAATCCTACAATGAGCAGTTCTTC.

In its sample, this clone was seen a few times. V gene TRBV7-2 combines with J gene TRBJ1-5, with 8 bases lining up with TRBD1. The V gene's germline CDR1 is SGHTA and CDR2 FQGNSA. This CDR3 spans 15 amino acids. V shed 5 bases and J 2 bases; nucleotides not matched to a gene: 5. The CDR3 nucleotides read TGTGCCAGCAGCAAACAGACAGGGGGCAATCAGCCCCAGCATTTT. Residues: CASSKQTGGNQPQHF.

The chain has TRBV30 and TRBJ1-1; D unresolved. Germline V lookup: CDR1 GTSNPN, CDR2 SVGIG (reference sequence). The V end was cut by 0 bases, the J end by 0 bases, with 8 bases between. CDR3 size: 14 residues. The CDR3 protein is CAWSVGRMNTEAFF. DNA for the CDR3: TGTGCCTGGAGTGTTGGCCGCATGAACACTGAAGCTTTCTTT.

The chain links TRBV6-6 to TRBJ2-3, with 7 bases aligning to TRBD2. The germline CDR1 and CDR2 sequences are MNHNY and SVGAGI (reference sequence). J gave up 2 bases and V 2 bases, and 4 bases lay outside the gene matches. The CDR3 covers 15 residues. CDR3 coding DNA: TGTGCCAGCAGTTACCCAGCGGGGCCCACAGATACGCAGTATTTT. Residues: CASSYPAGPTDTQYF.